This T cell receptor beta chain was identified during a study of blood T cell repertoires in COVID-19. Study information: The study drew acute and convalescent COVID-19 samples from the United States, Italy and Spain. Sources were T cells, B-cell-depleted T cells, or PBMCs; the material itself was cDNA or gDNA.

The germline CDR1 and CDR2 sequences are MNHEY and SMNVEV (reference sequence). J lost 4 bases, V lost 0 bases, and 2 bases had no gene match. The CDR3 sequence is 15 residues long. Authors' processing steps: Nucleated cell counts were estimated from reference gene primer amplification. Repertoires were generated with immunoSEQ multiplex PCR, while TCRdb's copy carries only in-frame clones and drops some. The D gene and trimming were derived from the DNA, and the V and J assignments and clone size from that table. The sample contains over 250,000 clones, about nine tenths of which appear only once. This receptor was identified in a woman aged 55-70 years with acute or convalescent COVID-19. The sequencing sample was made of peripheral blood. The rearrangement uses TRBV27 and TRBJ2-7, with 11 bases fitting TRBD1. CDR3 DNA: TGTGCCAGCAGTTTATCCGGACAGGGGGCTTACGAGCAGTACTTC. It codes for CASSLSGQGAYEQYF.